These 12 T cell receptor beta chains share one sample of origin, sequenced in a study of regulatory T cells in long-lasting Graves disease. iRepertoire HTBI primers and Arm-PCR of CDR3 regions built TCR beta libraries. TCRdb analysed the multiplex PCR reads with MiXCR anew, one entry per CDR3 protein. The sample records around 450,000 distinct CDR3 sequences, roughly a fifth being singletons. The time point: persistent/refractory GD, antithyroid drugs over 5 years with positive TRAb. PBMCs provided the RNA from which the TCR library was made. The material was peripheral blood mononuclear cells (PBMCs), obtained when the disease was refractory, from a patient treated with antithyroid drugs. The receptors were gathered from a female donor with Graves disease.

This clonotype was found a few times. The chain couples TRBV20-1 to TRBJ1-2, with 7 bases identical to TRBD1. CDR1 and CDR2 from the germline V gene are DFQATT and SNEGSKA (reference sequence). Losses at the gene ends were 2 bases for V and 4 bases for J; bases not matched to a gene: 4. The length of the CDR3 is 13 residues. DNA of the CDR3: TGCAGTGCTAGAAGTGCAGGGGGCTATGGCTACACCTTC. Translated: CSARSAGGYGYTF.

This clonotype has only a few counts. A read error may account for a junction end that differs from germline. The rearrangement links TRBV7-9 to TRBJ2-7; tentatively, D is TRBD1 (6 bases). Germline V CDR1 and CDR2: SEHNR, FQNEAQ (reference sequence). This CDR3 has 12 amino acids. The CDR3 DNA sequence: TGTGCCAGCAGCCATATAACAGGGACCAGCGTTTTT. As protein: CASSHITGTSVF.

The rearrangement links TRBV6-1 to TRBJ1-2; D remains unclear. Germline values: CDR1 MNHNS, CDR2 SASEGT. V was cut by 5 bases and J by 0 bases, with 22 bases left in between. The CDR3 has 18 amino acids. DNA of the CDR3: TGTGCCAGCAGTCCGGGGAGACAACCATTTCTTACTAACTATGGCTACACCTTC. Protein sequence: CASSPGRQPFLTNYGYTF.

The sample holds many counts of this clonotype. This chain uses TRBV5-1 with TRBJ2-5; D gene uncertain. The CDR3 sequence is 15 residues long. V lost 5 bases, J lost 4 bases, and 18 bases lay in between. Germline CDR1 and CDR2: SGHRS and YFSETQ. The CDR3 spells CASRAYRLGPETQYF. CDR3 sequence (DNA): TGCGCCAGCAGGGCATACCGCCTAGGGCCAGAGACCCAGTACTTC.

This clonotype was seen at least ten times. This chain's CDR3 is CASSTSGYGYTF. CDR3 DNA sequence: TGTGCCAGCAGCACATCCGGTTATGGCTACACCTTC. The chain joins TRBV12-3 or TRBV12-4 to TRBJ1-2; no clear D gene. V lost 6 bases to trimming and J lost 5 bases, with 10 bases between them. This CDR3 comprises 12 residues.

This clonotype appeared many times. V and J are TRBV28 and TRBJ2-7; a weak D match, TRBD1 (6 bases). The CDR3 length is 13 residues. V was shortened by 4 bases and J by 2 bases, with 9 bases between the two germline ends. Germline CDR1 MDHEN, CDR2 SYDVKM. The DNA for the CDR3 is TGTGCCAGCAGTTCCGGGACAACCTACGAGCAGTACTTC. Its protein is CASSSGTTYEQYF.

A few counts support this clonotype. V gene TRBV29-1 combines with J gene TRBJ2-7; 8 nucleotides agree with TRBD1. The V segment lost 3 bases and the J segment 5 bases; nucleotides outside the gene matches: 9. The CDR3 length is 14 residues. CDR1 SQVTM and CDR2 ANQGSEA come from the germline V gene. CDR3 sequence reads: CSVDLGTGGNEQYF. The CDR3 coding sequence is TGCAGCGTTGACCTCGGGACAGGAGGGAACGAGCAGTACTTC.

There are many counts of this clonotype. The V call is TRBV28, the J call TRBJ2-7; TRBD2 matches 10 bases. CDR1 MDHEN and CDR2 SYDVKM come from the germline V gene. This CDR3 contains 16 residues. J lost 4 bases, V lost 5 bases, and 11 bases had no gene match. CDR3: CASSPWTSGGAYEQYF. In DNA form, the CDR3 reads TGTGCCAGCAGTCCCTGGACTAGCGGAGGGGCTTACGAGCAGTACTTC.

In its sample, this clonotype was seen many times. The J gene is TRBJ1-5, the V gene TRBV12-3 or TRBV12-4; possible D gene TRBD1, 6 bases. V lost 5 bases and J lost 6, with 14 bases in between. The CDR3 sequence is 14 residues long. The CDR3 reads CASSPLGTPQPQHF. CDR3 nucleotide sequence: TGTGCCAGCAGTCCACTGGGGACACCTCAGCCCCAGCATTTT.

This clonotype was observed at least ten times. The chain employs TRBV12-3 or TRBV12-4 and TRBJ1-1; D is ambiguous. The CDR3 sequence is 13 residues long. V gave up 1 base and J gave up 3 bases, with 6 bases separating them. The CDR3 spells CASSLEHDTEAFF. The CDR3 nucleotides read TGTGCCAGCAGTTTAGAACACGACACTGAAGCTTTCTTT.

Many counts were recorded for this clonotype. This sequence joins TRBV12-3 or TRBV12-4 and TRBJ2-5; 7 positions agree with TRBD2. V was pared by 6 bases and J by 1 base, with 5 bases of the junction left unmatched. CDR3 length equals 14 residues. In nucleotides, the CDR3 is TGTGCCAGCAGCTTAACGGGGGGCCAAGAGACCCAGTACTTC. This sequence encodes CASSLTGGQETQYF.

There are many counts of this clonotype. The chain is built from TRBV3-1 and TRBJ1-1; TRBD1 matches 10 bases. This CDR3 is 14 amino acids long. Losses at the gene ends were 7 bases for V and 1 base for J; bases not matched to a gene: 3. CDR1 LGHDT and CDR2 YNNKEL come from the germline V gene (reference sequence). The CDR3 here is CASMRTGGNTEAFF. CDR3 nucleotides: TGTGCCAGCATGCGGACAGGGGGGAACACTGAAGCTTTCTTT.